Listed here are 32 T cell receptor beta chains from one sample, sequenced in a study of T cell changes during pregnancy in multiple sclerosis. Assay used: immunoSEQ multiplex PCR; TCRdb lists only in-frame clones, some missing. The table records roughly 100,000 clones, 90% of them present only once. The input for sequencing was peripheral blood, taken in the second trimester of pregnancy. The receptors stem from a female donor in good health, enrolled as a control in a pregnancy study.

This sequence joins TRBV18 and TRBJ2-7, with D perhaps TRBD2 (6 bases). V dropped 3 bases and J dropped 2 bases, with 11 bases sitting between them. CDR3 length equals 14 residues. Germline loops: CDR1 KGHSH, CDR2 LQKENI. The CDR3 sequence is CASSPAGTPYEQYF. The CDR3 coding sequence is TGTGCCAGCTCACCTGCGGGGACCCCCTACGAGCAGTACTTC.

This rearrangement joins TRBV27 to TRBJ2-3; tentatively, D is TRBD2 (6 bases). Germline V gives CDR1 MNHEY, CDR2 SMNVEV (reference sequence). CDR3 length: 13 residues. V was cut by 7 bases and J by 2 bases, with 10 bases left in between. CDR3 sequence: CASTRRDTDTQYF. CDR3 bases: TGTGCCAGCACCAGGCGGGACACAGATACGCAGTATTTT.

The table lists this clone with many counts. The J gene is TRBJ1-2, the V gene TRBV6-5; perhaps TRBD1 as D (5 bases). The CDR3 length is 14 residues. V dropped 4 bases and J dropped 4 bases, with 13 bases sitting between them. CDR1 is MNHEY and CDR2 is SVGAGI in the germline V gene. The CDR3 region has the DNA TGTGCCAGCAGTTGGACCGGGGACTTCTATGGCTACACCTTC. Protein: CASSWTGDFYGYTF.

The rearrangement uses TRBV30 and TRBJ1-5; no firm D call. Trimming left V 0 bases short and J 6 bases short, with 9 bases between. CDR3 length equals 13 residues. CDR1 and CDR2 (germline): GTSNPN, SVGIG (reference sequence). In DNA form, the CDR3 reads TGTGCCTGGAGTGTGACTCATACTCAGCCCCAGCATTTT. Translating gives CAWSVTHTQPQHF.

This clone is a singleton in its sample. The CDR3 nucleotides are TGTGCCAGTAAGGCGGCAGTAAGCTCCTACGAGCAGTACTTC. Translation gives CASKAAVSSYEQYF. The V gene is TRBV19, the J gene TRBJ2-7, with unresolved D. The V end was cut by 7 bases, the J end by 0 bases, with 13 bases between. Looked up from germline, CDR1 is LNHDA and CDR2 is SQIVND (reference sequence). The CDR3 has 14 residues.

The chain is built from TRBV2 and TRBJ1-2, with 7 bases identical to TRBD1. Germline V gene data show CDR1 as SNHLY and CDR2 as FYNNEI. This CDR3 is 11 amino acids long. With 7 bases clipped from V and 5 bases from J, the junction kept 1 base outside the gene matches. CDR3 protein: CASIQGYGYTF. DNA for the CDR3: TGTGCCAGCATACAGGGGTATGGCTACACCTTC. The entire variable domain, with the rest obtained from reference TRBV2 and TRBJ1-2, is as follows: EPEVTQTPSHQVTQMGQEVILRCVPISNHLYFYWYRQILGQKVEFLVSFYNNEISEKSEIFDDQFSVERPDGSNFTLKIRSTKLEDSAMYFCASIQGYGYTFGSGTRLTVV.

The chain carries TRBV15 and TRBJ2-3; 12 nucleotides line up with TRBD2. Trimming took 0 bases from V and 4 from J; bases not matched to a gene: 5. Germline V CDR1 and CDR2: LNHNV, YYDKDF (reference sequence). The CDR3 loop spans 17 amino acids. CDR3 protein: CATSRDRLAGGADTQYF. In DNA form, the CDR3 reads TGTGCCACCAGCAGAGATAGGCTAGCGGGAGGGGCAGATACGCAGTATTTT.

This sequence joins TRBV7-9 and TRBJ2-7; 10 nucleotides align to TRBD1. V shed 6 bases, J shed 3 bases, and the junction held 5 bases outside the gene matches. CDR1 and CDR2 (germline): SEHNR, FQNEAQ (reference sequence). The CDR3 is made up of 14 amino acids. The DNA of the CDR3 is TGTGCCAGCAGGGCCGGGACAGGGGTCTACGAGCAGTACTTC. Amino acids: CASRAGTGVYEQYF. The full variable domain, completed using reference TRBV7-9 and TRBJ2-7, is DTGVSQNPRHKITKRGQNVTFRCDPISEHNRLYWYRQTLGQGPEFLTYFQNEAQLEKSRLLSDRFSAERPKGSFSTLEIQRTEQGDSAMYLCASRAGTGVYEQYFGPGTRLTVT.

This clone was seen once. The chain employs TRBV4-1 and TRBJ2-1; 10 bases are a match to TRBD1. V trimming: 6 bases; J trimming: 7 bases; junction bases outside the gene matches: 15. Germline V lookup: CDR1 MGHRA, CDR2 YSYEKL. CDR3 length: 17 residues. The CDR3 reads CASSKSPGTGARNEQFF. DNA for the CDR3: TGCGCCAGCAGTAAAAGCCCCGGGACAGGGGCTAGGAATGAGCAGTTCTTC.

The V gene is TRBV6-1, the J gene TRBJ2-3; 8 bases agree with TRBD1. The CDR3 extends over 14 amino acids. Germline V CDR1 and CDR2: MNHNS, SASEGT. V gave up 6 bases and J gave up 3 bases; unmatched junction bases: 5. The CDR3, as DNA: TGTGCCAGCAGGGCAGGGGGCCTGACAGATACGCAGTATTTT. Its translation is CASRAGGLTDTQYF.

This clone appeared once. The chain joins TRBV14 to TRBJ2-7; 11 bases are shared with TRBD2. The V gene's germline CDR1 is SGHDN and CDR2 FVKESK. The CDR3 consists of 16 residues. V trimming: 4 bases; J trimming: 3 bases; junction bases outside the gene matches: 8. For the CDR3, the DNA is TGTGCCAGCAGCCGAGGGGGGACTAGCGGCCGCTACGAGCAGTACTTC. Translated, it gives CASSRGGTSGRYEQYF. Complete variable domain (other parts from reference TRBV14 and TRBJ2-7): EAGVTQFPSHSVIEKGQTVTLRCDPISGHDNLYWYRRVMGKEIKFLLHFVKESKQDESGMPNNRFLAERTGGTYSTLKVQPAELEDSGVYFCASSRGGTSGRYEQYFGPGTRLTVT.

The chain links TRBV15 to TRBJ2-7; 14 bases line up with TRBD2. The CDR3 totals 17 residues. With 4 bases clipped from V and 3 bases from J, the junction kept 8 bases outside the gene matches. Germline V CDR1 and CDR2: LNHNV, YYDKDF (reference sequence). CDR3 nucleotides: TGTGCCACCAGCACCCTCTTCGGACTAGCGGGGGGCTACGAGCAGTACTTC. It specifies CATSTLFGLAGGYEQYF.

The chain combines TRBV2 with TRBJ2-3, with TRBD2 as a possible D gene (6 bases). The germline V and J ends were trimmed by 3 bases and 0 bases, with 16 bases remaining between them. The CDR3 spans 17 residues. The germline V gene encodes CDR1 SNHLY and CDR2 FYNNEI. The DNA for the CDR3 is TGTGCCAGCAGTGAGGGGGAGGCAGGTTTAAGCACAGATACGCAGTATTTT. This translates into CASSEGEAGLSTDTQYF.

This rearrangement joins TRBV6-1 to TRBJ2-6; a weak D match, TRBD1 (5 bases). This CDR3 is 14 amino acids long. The V end was cut by 5 bases, the J end by 12 bases, with 17 bases between. In germline, CDR1 is MNHNS, CDR2 SASEGT. CDR3 nucleotide sequence: TGTGCCAGCAGTCGCCCTGGGGCCTACAGCGTCCTGACTTTC. It encodes CASSRPGAYSVLTF.

The rearrangement joins TRBV7-2 to TRBJ2-2; 8 positions agree with TRBD2. Germline values: CDR1 SGHTA, CDR2 FQGNSA. V shed 0 bases, J shed 1 base, and the junction held 4 bases outside the gene matches. This CDR3 has 17 residues. The chain's CDR3 is CASSLASSGMNTGELFF. CDR3 DNA: TGTGCCAGCAGCTTAGCTAGTAGCGGGATGAACACCGGGGAGCTGTTTTTT.

The J gene is TRBJ1-1, the V gene TRBV25-1, with D possibly TRBD1 on 5 matching bases. The CDR3 is made up of 12 amino acids. V shed 4 bases and J shed 7 bases, with 10 bases lying between them. Germline V gene data show CDR1 as MGHDK and CDR2 as SYGVNS. CDR3 DNA: TGTGCCAGCAGTGTACAGGTGAATGAAGCTTTCTTT. Amino acid sequence: CASSVQVNEAFF.

About this clone itself: Other DNA sequences in this specimen translate into the identical CDR3. This chain links TRBV6-1 with TRBJ1-4; perhaps TRBD1 as D (5 bases). Trimming shortened V by 4 bases and J by 7 bases, and 10 bases separated the two germline ends. There are 13 residues in the CDR3. The V gene's germline CDR1 is MNHNS and CDR2 SASEGT. CDR3 sequence reads: CASSVGAGEKLFF. CDR3 nucleotides: TGTGCCAGCAGTGTAGGGGCAGGTGAAAAACTGTTTTTT.

This sequence joins TRBV12-2 and TRBJ1-1; TRBD1 is taken as the D call from the table, unchecked against the DNA. TRBV12-2 is labeled a pseudogene. This CDR3 is built from 18 residues. As DNA, the CDR3 is TGTGCAAGTCGCTTAGATTATGGCAGGGGGCGCGAGAACACTGAAGCTTTCTTT. It is translated as CASRLDYGRGRENTEAFF.

The rearrangement uses TRBV15 and TRBJ1-1; no clear D gene. CDR3 size: 15 residues. The germline V gene has CDR1 LNHNV and CDR2 YYDKDF (reference sequence). V dropped 3 bases and J dropped 12 bases, with 23 bases sitting between them. The chain's CDR3 is CATSRGPSSSGETFF. CDR3 in DNA: TGTGCCACCAGCAGGGGCCCCTCCTCGTCTGGGGAGACTTTCTTT. The variable domain in full, completed from reference TRBV15 and TRBJ1-1, reads DAMVIQNPRYQVTQFGKPVTLSCSQTLNHNVMYWYQQKSSQAPKLLFHYYDKDFNNEADTPDNFQSRRPNTSFCFLDIRSPGLGDTAMYLCATSRGPSSSGETFFGQGTRLTVV.

This chain joins TRBV7-7 and TRBJ2-2; 7 bases fit TRBD1. The CDR3 length is 13 residues. The germline V gene has CDR1 SSHAT and CDR2 FNYEAQ (reference sequence). V dropped 5 bases and J dropped 6; count of bases not matched to a gene: 3. As DNA, the CDR3 is TGTGCCAGCAGCCTTGGACAGGCCGGGGAGCTGTTTTTT. Its protein is CASSLGQAGELFF.

This chain links TRBV11-3 with TRBJ2-1, with TRBD2 identical over 10 bases. V gave up 4 bases and J gave up 3 bases; unmatched junction bases: 6. This CDR3 contains 16 residues. CDR1 SGHNT and CDR2 YENEEA come from the germline V gene. CDR3 residues: CASSYRAGGDYNEQFF. CDR3 nucleotide sequence: TGTGCCAGCAGCTACCGAGCGGGAGGGGACTACAATGAGCAGTTCTTC.

This chain links TRBV18 with TRBJ1-3, with 8 bases identical to TRBD1. V gave up 5 bases and J gave up 0 bases; unmatched junction bases: 3. Germline V gene sequence: CDR1 KGHSH, CDR2 LQKENI. This CDR3 has 15 residues. The CDR3 nucleotides read TGTGCCAGCTCAAAAGGACAGGGCTCTGGAAACACCATATATTTT. Translating it yields CASSKGQGSGNTIYF.

This chain uses TRBV25-1 with TRBJ1-3; unclear D gene. The CDR3 extends over 13 amino acids. Between the trimmed V and J ends, which lost 4 bases and 7 bases, there was a span of 11 bases. The V gene's germline CDR1 is MGHDK and CDR2 SYGVNS. The CDR3 sequence is CASSARGENTIYF. Written as DNA, the CDR3 is TGTGCCAGCAGTGCCCGCGGGGAGAACACCATATATTTT.

The CDR3 DNA reads TGTGCCAGCAGTGTTGCTACAGGGGCGGGGGAGACCCAGTACTTC. It encodes CASSVATGAGETQYF. This rearrangement joins TRBV6-1 to TRBJ2-5; possibly TRBD1 for D (7 bases). The CDR3 extends over 15 amino acids. Germline loops: CDR1 MNHNS, CDR2 SASEGT. V was trimmed by 4 bases and J by 5 bases, leaving 17 bases between them.

The chain couples TRBV6-4 to TRBJ2-5, with 8 bases lining up with TRBD2. The CDR3 has 12 residues. V dropped 2 bases and J dropped 9; count of bases not matched to a gene: 2. Per the germline V gene, CDR1 is MRHNA and CDR2 is SNTAGT. The CDR3 here is CASSDNGGAQYF. In DNA form, the CDR3 reads TGTGCCAGCAGTGACAACGGGGGGGCCCAGTACTTC.

The sample holds a few counts of this clone. The chain is built from TRBV30 and TRBJ2-1; TRBD2 matches at 8 bases. With 7 bases clipped from V and 2 bases from J, the junction kept 7 bases outside the gene matches. Germline CDR1 GTSNPN, CDR2 SVGIG (reference sequence). The CDR3 runs to 14 residues. The CDR3 protein is CAYSAGVPYNEQFF. The CDR3 region has the DNA TGTGCCTACTCAGCGGGAGTGCCCTACAATGAGCAGTTCTTC.

CDR3 DNA: TGTGCCAGCAGCTTCAGGACAACTACGAACACTGAAGCTTTCTTT. This sequence encodes CASSFRTTTNTEAFF. The rearrangement joins TRBV5-6 to TRBJ1-1; perhaps TRBD1 as D (5 bases). Per germline, CDR1 SGHDT and CDR2 YYEEEE. Between the trimmed V and J ends, which lost 2 bases and 1 base, there was a span of 12 bases. This CDR3 contains 15 residues.

This chain uses TRBV4-3 with TRBJ1-1, with D possibly being TRBD1 (5 bases). The CDR3 consists of 16 residues. CDR1 LGHNA and CDR2 YSLEER come from the germline V gene. V was clipped by 4 bases and J by 1 base, with 16 bases between them. The CDR3 DNA follows: TGCGCCAGCAGCCGCGGGGTCGGGACCGAGAACACTGAAGCTTTCTTT. Protein sequence: CASSRGVGTENTEAFF.

The chain recombines TRBV7-2 with TRBJ1-4; 7 nucleotides match TRBD1. V lost 0 bases to trimming and J lost 7 bases; unmatched junction nucleotides: 5. There are 15 residues in the CDR3. From germline, CDR1 is SGHTA and CDR2 FQGNSA. CDR3 bases: TGTGCCAGCAGCTTAGCGGGGCAGGGGGGTGAAAAACTGTTTTTT. Translating gives CASSLAGQGGEKLFF.

The CDR3 coding sequence is TGTGCCAGCAGGCTCGTAGGGAGGGGCACCGGGGAGCTGTTTTTT. As protein: CASRLVGRGTGELFF. The V call is TRBV6-5, the J call TRBJ2-2; 7 positions match TRBD2. The length of the CDR3 is 15 residues. J gave up 4 bases and V 6 bases, and 8 bases lay outside the gene matches. CDR1 and CDR2 (germline): MNHEY, SVGAGI.

The chain recombines TRBV7-2 with TRBJ1-5; 7 bases are shared with TRBD1. CDR1 and CDR2 from the germline V gene are SGHTA and FQGNSA. Trimming at V came to 5 bases and at J to 7 bases, leaving 8 bases not matched to a gene. CDR3 length: 14 residues. The CDR3 DNA reads TGTGCCAGCAGCCTAGGGCACAGGGGACAGCCCCAGCATTTT. Encoded protein: CASSLGHRGQPQHF.

The chain is built from TRBV5-1 and TRBJ1-2, with TRBD1 identical over 8 bases. J was trimmed by 4 bases and V by 1 base; bases with no gene match: 9. This CDR3 has 16 residues. The germline CDR1 and CDR2 sequences are SGHRS and YFSETQ. CDR3 DNA: TGCGCCAGCAGCTTGCCCCGGACAGGGCGAGGCTATGGCTACACCTTC. It codes for CASSLPRTGRGYGYTF.